These T cell receptor beta chains were read from a single sample in a study of blood T cell repertoires in COVID-19. Assay: immunoSEQ multiplex PCR; the TCRdb copy retains only in-frame clones and omits some. The table lists 300,000 to 400,000 clones, 80% to 90% of them singletons. Sample: peripheral blood. The receptor set was obtained from a woman between 50 and 59 years old who had recovered from COVID-19. Both conserved end residues are part of each CDR3. The D gene is left open where the match is weak. Size tells how often a clone was seen (once, few, many) or the class of an expanded clone, and some rows leave it out.

d_gene | abundance | j_gene | v_gene | CDR3nt | CDR3aa
NA | NA | TRBJ1-2 | TRBV7-3 | TGTGCCAGCAGCCCCAACGAACGGGATAACTATGGCTACACCTTC | CASSPNERDNYGYTF
TRBD2 | once | TRBJ2-1 | TRBV2 | TGTGCCAGCGGTCGACTAGCGGGAGGACATGAGCAGTTCTTC | CASGRLAGGHEQFF
TRBD1 | NA | TRBJ2-1 | TRBV27 | TGTGCCAGCACATCACAGGGGAATGAGCAGTTCTTC | CASTSQGNEQFF
NA | NA | TRBJ2-7 | TRBV5-4 | TGTGCCAGCAGCTTGGACAAAAGCTCCTACGAGCAGTACTTC | CASSLDKSSYEQYF
NA | once | TRBJ1-6 | TRBV25-1 | TGTGCCAGCAGTGAACTGGCAGGGGCGACACCCCTCCACTTT | CASSELAGATPLHF
NA | NA | TRBJ1-1 | TRBV12-3/TRBV12-4 | TGTGCCAGCAGTTTGAGTCGGTTTGAAGCTTTCTTT | CASSLSRFEAFF
TRBD2 | NA | TRBJ2-1 | TRBV9 | TGTGCCAGCAGCTTAGCGGGAGGGCCTTACAATGAGCAGTTCTTC | CASSLAGGPYNEQFF
NA | NA | TRBJ1-2 | TRBV6-5 | TGTGCCACTGGACAGCCCTATGGCTACACCTTC | CATGQPYGYTF
NA | NA | TRBJ2-3 | TRBV7-9 | TGTGCCAGCAGCTTAAGAGACTTGAGCACAGATACGCAGTATTTT | CASSLRDLSTDTQYF
NA | NA | TRBJ1-2 | TRBV19 | TGTGCCAGTAGCAGACAGCTTTCTAACTATGGCTACACCTTC | CASSRQLSNYGYTF
NA | NA | TRBJ2-3 | TRBV5-4 | TGTGCCAGCAGCTGGTTAGCGGACCCCACAGATACGCAGTATTTT | CASSWLADPTDTQYF
NA | NA | TRBJ2-2 | TRBV9 | TGTGCCAGCAGCTTAGGGCTAGCTGGCGGGGAGCTGTTTTTT | CASSLGLAGGELFF
TRBD1 | NA | TRBJ1-5 | TRBV15 | TGTGCCACCAGCACAGGGGGCATGGGCAATCAGCCCCAGCATTTT | CATSTGGMGNQPQHF
TRBD1 | once | TRBJ2-7 | TRBV7-9 | TGTGCCAGCAGCGATATGACAGGGCCAAACTACGAGCAGTACTTC | CASSDMTGPNYEQYF
TRBD1 | NA | TRBJ1-4 | TRBV7-9 | TGTGCCAGCAGCGCGACAGGGGGGGAATTCGAACTGTTTTTT | CASSATGGEFELFF
NA | once | TRBJ2-7 | TRBV7-2 | TGTGCCAGCAGCCTGCCGAGCTACGAGCAGTACTTC | CASSLPSYEQYF
TRBD1 | NA | TRBJ1-4 | TRBV6-5 | TGTGCCAGCCAGACAGGGGACCATAATGAAAAACTGTTTTTT | CASQTGDHNEKLFF
NA | few | TRBJ1-1 | TRBV5-6 | TGTGCCAGCAGCTTGGTTGGGGGGTGGAACACTGAAGCTTTCTTT | CASSLVGGWNTEAFF
NA | NA | TRBJ1-1 | TRBV15 | TGTGCCACCAGCAGACCCCCTGGACAGAGTATTGCTGAAGCTTTCTTT | CATSRPPGQSIAEAFF
TRBD2 | NA | TRBJ2-1 | TRBV3-1/TRBV3-2 | TGTGCCAGCAGCCGACTAGCGGGGGGGCATGAGCAGTTCTTC | CASSRLAGGHEQFF
NA | large | TRBJ1-6 | TRBV27 | TGTGCCAGCAGTTTGAGGTCCAGGGGTAATTCACCCCTCCACTTT | CASSLRSRGNSPLHF
NA | few | TRBJ2-1 | TRBV10-1 | TGCGCCAGCAGTGAGTCCAGGCCGCTTGTCTACAATGAGCAGTTCTTC | CASSESRPLVYNEQFF
TRBD1 | NA | TRBJ2-2 | TRBV11-3 | TGTGCCAGCAGCCTCCACGTACAGGGGACCGGGGAGCTGTTTTTT | CASSLHVQGTGELFF
NA | NA | TRBJ1-4 | TRBV3-1/TRBV3-2 | TGTGCCAGCAGCCATACAGGGAGAGGGGACGAAAAACTGTTTTTT | CASSHTGRGDEKLFF
TRBD1 | NA | TRBJ1-5 | TRBV30 | TGTGCCTGGAGTGTACGGGACAGGGGTTTTCAGCCCCAGCATTTT | CAWSVRDRGFQPQHF
TRBD1 | once | TRBJ2-1 | TRBV12-5 | TGTGCTAGTGGTTTGACAGGGGCGCCCAATGAGCAGTTCTTC | CASGLTGAPNEQFF
NA | NA | TRBJ1-5 | TRBV7-8 | TGTGCCAGCAGCGGAAACGCCGGGGAGCCAATAACCGGACCTTATAGCAATCAGCCCCAGCATTTT | CASSGNAGEPITGPYSNQPQHF
NA | once | TRBJ1-3 | TRBV7-2 | TGTGCCAGCAGCTTGCACGGTTCTGGAAACACCATATATTTT | CASSLHGSGNTIYF
NA | NA | TRBJ1-5 | TRBV9 | TGTGCCAGCAGCGTAGACGGGGGAAATCAGCCCCAGCATTTT | CASSVDGGNQPQHF
TRBD2 | NA | TRBJ2-3 | TRBV3-1/TRBV3-2 | TGTGCCAGCTGTCTCCGACTAGCGGGGGGATCTGATACGCAGTATTTT | CASCLRLAGGSDTQYF
TRBD1 | NA | TRBJ2-1 | TRBV27 | TGTGCCAGCAGTGAGGGGACAGCCTACAATGAGCAGTTCTTC | CASSEGTAYNEQFF